The 20 T cell receptor beta chains below were found in one sample sequenced in a study of CD8+ T cells in alopecia areata. cDNA serving as the sequencing template came from extracted, reverse transcribed RNA. Using immunoSEQ multiplex PCR, the repertoire was profiled, and TCRdb retains in-frame clones only, with some absent. The profile shows under 250,000 clones, under 60% of them singletons. Stated treatment: oral pan-JAK inhibitor, 5-10 mg twice daily. Sequenced here: CD4+ T cells sorted from blood, sampled at week 4, from a patient treated with tofacitinib. All receptors derive from a human donor with alopecia areata.

V gene TRBV30 combines with J gene TRBJ2-2, with D unresolved. The V gene lost 4 bases and the J gene lost 6 bases, with 15 bases spanning the gap. The CDR3 has 14 amino acids. CDR1 GTSNPN and CDR2 SVGIG come from the germline V gene (reference sequence). CDR3 DNA: TGTGCCTGGACCAACGGGCTAATAGCCGGGGAGCTGTTTTTT. This translates into CAWTNGLIAGELFF.

This clone has only a few counts. The same CDR3 also results from other DNA sequences found in this sample. The V call is TRBV29-1, the J call TRBJ1-2; maybe TRBD1 (5 bases). From germline, CDR1 is SQVTM and CDR2 ANQGSEA. The CDR3 runs to 11 residues. Between the trimmed V and J ends, which lost 3 bases and 3 bases, there was a span of 5 bases. CDR3 loop: CSVDRDYGYTF. The CDR3 coding sequence is TGCAGCGTTGACAGGGACTATGGCTACACCTTC.

This chain joins TRBV5-1 and TRBJ1-1; no definite D call. Trimming took off 0 bases at V and 1 base at J, with 10 bases between the two ends. Germline V gives CDR1 SGHRS, CDR2 YFSETQ. There are 15 residues in the CDR3. CDR3 in amino acids: CASSLARAQNTEAFF. CDR3 DNA sequence: TGCGCCAGCAGCTTGGCCCGGGCCCAGAACACTGAAGCTTTCTTT.

At least ten counts were recorded for this clone. The chain couples TRBV6-5 to TRBJ1-1; D uncertain. There are 15 residues in the CDR3. Trimming cost V 0 bases and J 0 bases, with 8 bases left between them. The germline V gene has CDR1 MNHEY and CDR2 SVGAGI. CDR3 sequence reads: CASSYSVQMNTEAFF. Here the CDR3 DNA reads TGTGCCAGCAGTTACTCAGTACAGATGAACACTGAAGCTTTCTTT.

CDR3 in DNA: TGTGCCTGGAGTGTACAAGCGCGGGGGAGCTACAATGAGCAGTTCTTC. Its translation: CAWSVQARGSYNEQFF. The chain employs TRBV30 and TRBJ2-1, with TRBD2 matching over 7 bases. V lost 0 bases, J lost 3 bases, and 8 bases stayed unmatched. This CDR3 is 16 amino acids long. CDR1 GTSNPN and CDR2 SVGIG come from the germline V gene (reference sequence).

The chain carries TRBV27 and TRBJ1-2; 7 nucleotides agree with TRBD1. Germline assignment: CDR1 MNHEY and CDR2 SMNVEV (reference sequence). Losses at the gene ends were 2 bases for V and 7 bases for J; bases not matched to a gene: 4. The CDR3 spans 13 residues. CDR3 nucleotides: TGTGCCAGCAGTTTAACGACAGGGAGTGGCTACACCTTC. Encoded protein: CASSLTTGSGYTF.

V gene TRBV5-1 combines with J gene TRBJ1-1, with D perhaps TRBD1 (5 bases). The CDR3 contains 17 residues. The V gene lost 4 bases and the J gene lost 5 bases, with 24 bases spanning the gap. Germline CDR1 SGHRS, CDR2 YFSETQ. The CDR3, as DNA: TGCGCCAGCAGCCGTCGTGTGAGGGGAGGGATTAATACTGAAGCTTTCTTT. Residues: CASSRRVRGGINTEAFF.

This rearrangement joins TRBV9 to TRBJ2-2; no firm D call. Germline assignment: CDR1 SGDLS and CDR2 YYNGEE. The V gene lost 8 bases and the J gene lost 0 bases, with 11 bases spanning the gap. The CDR3 extends over 14 amino acids. Here the CDR3 DNA reads TGTGCCAGTTGCGAAGGTCCGAACACCGGGGAGCTGTTTTTT. Protein: CASCEGPNTGELFF.

This clone was detected only a few times. Other DNA sequences from this sample encode an identical CDR3 as well. The chain has TRBV28 and TRBJ1-2; perhaps TRBD1 as D (5 bases). The CDR3 sequence is 14 residues long. The V and J ends lost 2 bases and 0 bases respectively, with 7 bases between them. The germline CDR1 and CDR2 sequences are MDHEN and SYDVKM. The CDR3 nucleotides are TGTGCCAGCAGTTTAGGGGGAGCTAACTATGGCTACACCTTC. This sequence encodes CASSLGGANYGYTF.

This clone was seen more than once but under ten times. The rearrangement uses TRBV5-1 and TRBJ1-2; the match to TRBD1 covers 7 bases. The V gene end was trimmed by 1 base and the J gene end by 3 bases; junction bases not matched to a gene: 9. Germline V gene lookup returns CDR1 SGHRS and CDR2 YFSETQ. The CDR3 has 16 amino acids. CDR3 sequence: CASSLLQGTADYGYTF. As DNA, the CDR3 is TGCGCCAGCAGCTTGTTACAGGGGACGGCCGACTATGGCTACACCTTC.

This clone was seen at least ten times. The chain joins TRBV7-2 to TRBJ1-5; D is ambiguous. The CDR3 runs to 13 residues. The ends were cut back, 1 base at V and 8 bases at J, with 9 bases in the middle. Germline V gene data show CDR1 as SGHTA and CDR2 as FQGNSA. The CDR3 here is CASSLGGKEPQHF. The DNA of the CDR3 is TGTGCCAGCAGCTTAGGTGGTAAGGAGCCCCAGCATTTT.

The chain couples TRBV6-5 to TRBJ2-5, with D perhaps assigned TRBD1 or TRBD2 (5 bases each). This CDR3 is built from 15 residues. V lost 5 bases and J lost 4, with 17 bases in between. From germline, CDR1 is MNHEY and CDR2 SVGAGI. CDR3 protein: CASSKLDGARETQYF. For the CDR3, the DNA is TGTGCCAGCAGTAAGCTGGACGGGGCGCGAGAGACCCAGTACTTC.

This clone has more than one count but fewer than ten. The J gene is TRBJ2-3, the V gene TRBV29-1; the D gene is possibly TRBD2 (6 bases). The germline V and J ends were trimmed by 3 bases and 2 bases, with 15 bases remaining between them. CDR3 length: 15 residues. Per the germline V gene, CDR1 is SQVTM and CDR2 is ANQGSEA. The chain's CDR3 is CSVETTGTPTDTQYF. The CDR3 DNA sequence: TGCAGCGTTGAGACGACCGGGACTCCCACAGATACGCAGTATTTT.

The chain couples TRBV10-3 to TRBJ1-2; 10 nucleotides match TRBD1. CDR1 is ENHRY, CDR2 SYGVKD, per germline. V lost 5 bases to trimming and J lost 6 bases; unmatched junction nucleotides: 3. This CDR3 is built from 13 residues. This CDR3 reads CAISSGQGDGYTF. The CDR3 DNA follows: TGTGCCATCAGTTCAGGACAGGGGGATGGCTACACCTTC.

This chain uses TRBV30 with TRBJ1-1; D not certain. Trimming pared 8 bases from V and 4 bases from J, leaving 14 bases between. The CDR3 sequence is 12 residues long. From germline, CDR1 is GTSNPN and CDR2 SVGIG (reference sequence). The CDR3 here is CAVKVSATEAFF. The CDR3 DNA sequence: TGTGCCGTGAAGGTATCGGCCACTGAAGCTTTCTTT.

A few counts support this clone. This sequence joins TRBV9 and TRBJ2-6; D remains ambiguous. CDR1 is SGDLS, CDR2 YYNGEE, per germline. Trimming took off 3 bases at V and 2 bases at J, with 6 bases between the two ends. The CDR3 extends over 14 amino acids. The CDR3 region is CASSAITGANVLTF. DNA for the CDR3: TGTGCCAGCAGCGCCATAACTGGGGCCAACGTCCTGACTTTC.

A few counts support this clone. The chain recombines TRBV29-1 with TRBJ1-4; 7 bases agree with TRBD1. The CDR3 runs 14 residues. Germline CDR1 reads SQVTM; CDR2 reads ANQGSEA. V was clipped by 7 bases and J by 8 bases; unmatched bases: 13. The CDR3 region is CSALGDRASEKLFF. The CDR3 DNA is TGCAGCGCCCTCGGAGACAGGGCCTCGGAAAAACTGTTTTTT.

This clone was seen more than once but under ten times. V usage is TRBV12-5 and J usage is TRBJ1-2; TRBD1 is a possible D gene (5 bases). V was cut by 1 base and J by 4 bases, with 10 bases left in between. Germline V lookup: CDR1 LGHNT, CDR2 FRNRAP. The CDR3 is made up of 14 amino acids. The CDR3 spells CASGLGGNTYGYTF. CDR3 nucleotides: TGTGCTAGTGGTTTGGGGGGGAACACCTATGGCTACACCTTC.

The table lists this clone with a few counts. V usage is TRBV10-3 and J usage is TRBJ1-6; 8 nucleotides agree with TRBD1. The CDR3 has 14 amino acids. The germline V gene has CDR1 ENHRY and CDR2 SYGVKD. V lost 11 bases, J lost 10 bases, and 13 bases stayed unmatched. This CDR3 reads CAANGQGGRSPLHF. The CDR3 nucleotides read TGTGCCGCAAACGGACAGGGCGGGCGCTCACCCCTCCACTTT.

J is TRBJ1-2 and V is TRBV29-1; TRBD1 matches at 8 bases. The CDR3 is 13 amino acids. Germline CDR1 and CDR2: SQVTM and ANQGSEA. The trim removed 6 bases at V and 5 bases at J, leaving 8 bases unmatched. The CDR3 DNA is TGCAGCGTCCAGGACAGGGACCCTTATGGCTACACCTTC. Encoded protein: CSVQDRDPYGYTF.